The present TCR beta chain was sequenced within a study of cytotoxic CD8 clonotypes in ibrutinib-treated CLL. Sequencing used immunoSEQ multiplex PCR; TCRdb keeps in-frame clones, though not all of them. The sample includes about 200,000 clones, roughly three quarters seen only once; the top ten take more than 4.5%. The sample holds a few counts of this clone. As yet, its antigen is unknown. Study-level points and caveats: Clonotypes that were public were uncommon, and they contracted or stayed stable on treatment.

The clonotype was recovered from a human donor with chronic lymphocytic leukemia. Specimen: PBMCs, collected after 12 months of ibrutinib treatment.

The CDR3 sequence: CASSTRGQGANGYTF. The CDR3 bases are TGTGCCAGCAGCACCCGGGGACAGGGGGCGAATGGCTACACCTTC. The V gene is TRBV9, the J gene TRBJ1-2, with 12 bases aligning to TRBD1. The CDR3 spans 15 residues. Germline loops: CDR1 SGDLS, CDR2 YYNGEE. Trimming took 4 bases from V and 6 from J; bases not matched to a gene: 7.